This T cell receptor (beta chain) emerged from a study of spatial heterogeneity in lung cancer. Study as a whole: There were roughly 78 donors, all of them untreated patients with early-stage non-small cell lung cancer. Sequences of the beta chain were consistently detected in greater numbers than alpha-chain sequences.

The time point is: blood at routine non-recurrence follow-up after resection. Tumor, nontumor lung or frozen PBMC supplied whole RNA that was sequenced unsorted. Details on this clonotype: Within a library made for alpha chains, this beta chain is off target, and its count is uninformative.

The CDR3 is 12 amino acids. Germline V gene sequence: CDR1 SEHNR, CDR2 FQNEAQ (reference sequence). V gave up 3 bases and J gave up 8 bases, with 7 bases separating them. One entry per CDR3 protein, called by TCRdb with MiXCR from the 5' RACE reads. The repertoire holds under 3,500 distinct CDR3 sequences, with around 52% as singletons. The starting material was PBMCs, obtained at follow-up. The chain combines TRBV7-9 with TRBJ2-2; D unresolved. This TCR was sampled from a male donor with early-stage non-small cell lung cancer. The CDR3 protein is CASSFPTGELFF. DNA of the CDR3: TGTGCCAGCAGCTTCCCGACAGGGGAGCTGTTTTTT.